Detailed here is one T cell receptor beta chain. Antigen specificity is unknown. These data belong to a study of Graves' ophthalmopathy and Graves' hyperthyroidism. Overall study: Stable hyperthyroidism meant no progression to ophthalmopathy within 18 months of follow-up.

Germline-derived CDR1 and CDR2 are MGHDK and SYGVNS. J lost 18 bases, V lost 3 bases, and 16 bases had no gene match. CDR3 length: 15 amino acids. Orbital computed tomography and thyroid ultrasound, along with TRAb, serum thyroxine and clinical symptoms, underpinned diagnosis. Using RNA transcripts, the TCR beta CDR3 regions were amplified. In the first round, RT-PCR was carried out with HTBI primers, and a multiplex PCR formed the second round. Each CDR3 protein is one row after TCRdb ran MiXCR on the multiplex PCR reads. The sample lists over a million distinct CDR3 sequences; about 35% were seen once. Study results and limitations: Blood also contained most of the expanded thyroid clonotypes above 0.001 frequency.

The sequenced sample was peripheral blood or thyroid tissue (not recorded which). The receptor's source is an adult man with Graves' hyperthyroidism. This chain connects TRBV25-1 to TRBJ2-6, with 8 bases identical to TRBD2. The CDR3 DNA is TGTGCCAGCAGTGACGGTGGACTAGCAAGGTCGCTCCAGACTTTC. Protein product: CASSDGGLARSLQTF.